One and the same sample provided the 22 T cell receptor beta chains below, sequenced in a study of cytomegalovirus exposure and HLA in healthy donors. Data came from immunoSEQ multiplex PCR; TCRdb stores just in-frame clones and leaves some out. Of 150,000 to 200,000 clones in the sample, around nine tenths were seen once. The sample was PBMCs. These receptors were taken from a man aged 18 to 29 in good health and CMV-seropositive.

This clone was picked up one time. The genes are TRBV29-1 and TRBJ1-1, with D possibly TRBD1 on 5 matching bases. The CDR3 totals 13 residues. V dropped 8 bases and J dropped 1 base, with 14 bases sitting between them. Germline V CDR1 and CDR2: SQVTM, ANQGSEA. For the CDR3, the DNA is TGCAGCATCGCCCCCGGGGGGAACACTGAAGCTTTCTTT. Amino acids: CSIAPGGNTEAFF.

The V and J genes are TRBV5-6 and TRBJ2-1; 8 bases are shared with TRBD2. Germline CDR1 is SGHDT and CDR2 is YYEEEE. Losses at the gene ends were 1 base for V and 10 bases for J; bases not matched to a gene: 13. This CDR3 has 16 residues. The CDR3 DNA sequence: TGTGCCAGCAGCTTGCAGGGACTAGGGGGGTTTGGGGAGCAGTTCTTC. This codes for CASSLQGLGGFGEQFF.

Only a few counts were recorded for this clone. The genes are TRBV5-6 and TRBJ2-7; 10 nucleotides match TRBD1. The V gene's germline CDR1 is SGHDT and CDR2 YYEEEE. The CDR3 is made up of 14 amino acids. V dropped 3 bases and J dropped 7; count of bases not matched to a gene: 7. Here the CDR3 reads CASSYGTGAGEQYF. CDR3 sequence (DNA): TGTGCCAGCAGCTATGGGACAGGGGCGGGAGAGCAGTACTTC.

This clone has a handful of counts. V is TRBV4-3 and J is TRBJ2-7, with D unclear. The CDR3 extends over 16 amino acids. Germline V gene data show CDR1 as LGHNA and CDR2 as YSLEER. V was clipped by 0 bases and J by 4 bases, with 16 bases between them. CDR3 sequence: CASSQDDFGSGYEQYF. In nucleotides, the CDR3 is TGCGCCAGCAGCCAAGATGATTTCGGTTCAGGATACGAGCAGTACTTC.

The chain links TRBV4-3 to TRBJ1-1, with D perhaps TRBD1 (6 bases). The V and J ends lost 6 bases and 0 bases respectively, with 26 bases between them. The germline V gene has CDR1 LGHNA and CDR2 YSLEER. The CDR3 extends over 19 amino acids. CDR3 sequence (DNA): TGCGCCAGCAGTCCCCGGTCTATGGGACAAAGGCTCGTGAACACTGAAGCTTTCTTT. Protein product: CASSPRSMGQRLVNTEAFF.

The gene calls are TRBV6-1 and TRBJ1-1; possibly TRBD1 for D (5 bases). Looked up from germline, CDR1 is MNHNS and CDR2 is SASEGT. The CDR3 is 14 amino acids. Trimming left V 2 bases short and J 5 bases short, with 12 bases between. The CDR3 region has the DNA TGTGCCAGCAGTGAAACAAGGGAGGGGACTGAAGCTTTCTTT. This encodes CASSETREGTEAFF.

V is TRBV6-5 and J is TRBJ1-2; tentatively, D is TRBD1 (5 bases). Per germline, CDR1 MNHEY and CDR2 SVGAGI. V was cut by 2 bases and J by 8 bases, with 18 bases left in between. This CDR3 is 15 amino acids long. The CDR3 bases are TGTGCCAGCAGTTACGGGACTCCCGAAGCCTGGGGCTACACCTTC. Its translation is CASSYGTPEAWGYTF.

The V and J genes are TRBV15 and TRBJ2-2; maybe TRBD1 (6 bases). The CDR3 totals 14 residues. Deletions cut 3 bases from V and 7 bases from J, with 12 bases between. The germline V gene encodes CDR1 LNHNV and CDR2 YYDKDF (reference sequence). The CDR3 nucleotides are TGTGCCACCAGCAGCGAACAGGGCCACGGGGAGCTGTTTTTT. Protein: CATSSEQGHGELFF. Filled out from reference TRBV15 and TRBJ2-2, the complete variable domain reads DAMVIQNPRYQVTQFGKPVTLSCSQTLNHNVMYWYQQKSSQAPKLLFHYYDKDFNNEADTPDNFQSRRPNTSFCFLDIRSPGLGDTAMYLCATSSEQGHGELFFGEGSRLTVL.

The rearrangement joins TRBV9 to TRBJ1-2; D gene uncertain. V lost 6 bases and J lost 0, with 12 bases in between. The length of the CDR3 is 14 residues. Germline CDR1 is SGDLS and CDR2 is YYNGEE. The DNA of the CDR3 is TGTGCCAGCACTACCGCCACCACTAACTATGGCTACACCTTC. It codes for CASTTATTNYGYTF.

The rearrangement uses TRBV29-1 and TRBJ1-1; weak D call: TRBD1 (6 bases). This CDR3 has 14 residues. V shed 4 bases and J shed 6 bases, with 18 bases lying between them. The germline CDR1 and CDR2 sequences are SQVTM and ANQGSEA. Here the CDR3 reads CSVGGGALHSEAFF. In DNA form, the CDR3 reads TGCAGCGTTGGAGGGGGGGCGCTTCATTCTGAAGCTTTCTTT.

The chain combines TRBV19 with TRBJ1-3; the D gene is possibly TRBD1 (6 bases). The CDR3 loop spans 14 amino acids. Germline loops: CDR1 LNHDA, CDR2 SQIVND (reference sequence). The germline V and J ends were trimmed by 6 bases and 0 bases, with 9 bases remaining between them. CDR3 bases: TGTGCCAGTAGAGACAGGAGCTCTGGAAACACCATATATTTT. It specifies CASRDRSSGNTIYF.

This chain links TRBV4-2 with TRBJ2-1; TRBD2 matches 10 bases. Germline lookup yields CDR1 LGHNA and CDR2 YNFKEQ. The CDR3 is made up of 15 amino acids. V gave up 4 bases and J gave up 12 bases; unmatched junction bases: 12. The CDR3 is CASSPTSGERWGQFF. The CDR3 DNA is TGTGCCAGCAGCCCCACTAGCGGGGAGCGGTGGGGGCAGTTCTTC.

The chain couples TRBV4-3 to TRBJ2-5; D is perhaps TRBD2 (6 bases). V dropped 1 base and J dropped 4 bases, with 19 bases sitting between them. Per the germline V gene, CDR1 is LGHNA and CDR2 is YSLEER. The CDR3 totals 17 residues. The CDR3 DNA follows: TGCGCCAGCAGCCAAGTGGCGGGACTTTCTATGGGAGAGACCCAGTACTTC. Its translation: CASSQVAGLSMGETQYF.

The V call is TRBV10-3, the J call TRBJ2-7, with 8 bases lining up with TRBD1. The CDR3 is 15 amino acids. V trimming: 3 bases; J trimming: 2 bases; junction bases outside the gene matches: 6. Germline CDR1 ENHRY, CDR2 SYGVKD. The DNA of the CDR3 is TGTGCCATCAGTGACTTGGGACAGGTTACCTACGAGCAGTACTTC. Protein product: CAISDLGQVTYEQYF.

This clone was found once. The chain recombines TRBV9 with TRBJ1-2, with no clear D. Germline V gene lookup returns CDR1 SGDLS and CDR2 YYNGEE. This CDR3 region has 13 residues. V gave up 4 bases and J gave up 0 bases, with 7 bases separating them. CDR3 coding DNA: TGTGCCAGCAGCCCAAGAGCTAACTATGGCTACACCTTC. It specifies CASSPRANYGYTF.

The J gene is TRBJ2-3, the V gene TRBV7-8; D is perhaps TRBD2 (6 bases). CDR3 length: 16 residues. CDR1 is SGHVS, CDR2 FQNEAQ, per germline. V lost 6 bases and J lost 1, with 17 bases in between. CDR3 in DNA: TGTGCCAGCAGGACCACCGGGGGAGGCGGCACAGATACGCAGTATTTT. Encoded protein: CASRTTGGGGTDTQYF.

This sequence joins TRBV28 and TRBJ2-5; D unclear. This CDR3 has 13 residues. Looked up from germline, CDR1 is MDHEN and CDR2 is SYDVKM. Trimming took 3 bases from V and 0 from J, leaving 5 bases between them. The CDR3 DNA sequence: TGTGCCAGCAGTTTGGGCTACCAAGAGACCCAGTACTTC. Amino acid sequence: CASSLGYQETQYF.

The chain uses TRBV5-4 and TRBJ1-2, with a possible D match to TRBD1 (6 bases). Trimming removed 4 bases at V and 3 bases at J, with 16 bases between. The CDR3 covers 15 residues. Germline assignment: CDR1 SGHNT and CDR2 YYREEE (reference sequence). CDR3 loop: CASSPGGGQYYGYTF. In DNA form, the CDR3 reads TGTGCCAGCAGCCCAGGCGGGGGGCAATACTATGGCTACACCTTC.

The chain employs TRBV18 and TRBJ1-4; 7 bases match TRBD1. Trimming took 3 bases from V and 6 from J; bases not matched to a gene: 4. Germline CDR1 reads KGHSH; CDR2 reads LQKENI. The CDR3 length is 14 residues. The CDR3 coding sequence is TGTGCCAGCTCACCCGGGACAGACGATGAAAAACTGTTTTTT. This gives the protein CASSPGTDDEKLFF.

This clone was seen more than once but under ten times. The chain employs TRBV2 and TRBJ2-7; 9 bases map to TRBD2. Per germline, CDR1 SNHLY and CDR2 FYNNEI. The length of the CDR3 is 13 residues. Trimming at V came to 10 bases and at J to 4 bases, leaving 8 bases not matched to a gene. The CDR3 DNA reads as TGTGCCACCTTCCTAGCGGGAAAGTACGAGCAGTACTTC. It is translated as CATFLAGKYEQYF.

The gene calls are TRBV27 and TRBJ1-6, with a weak D call TRBD1 (6 bases). Germline assignment: CDR1 MNHEY and CDR2 SMNVEV (reference sequence). The CDR3 runs to 14 residues. The V gene lost 6 bases and the J gene lost 6 bases, with 12 bases spanning the gap. The CDR3 sequence: CASSQTGFNSPLHF. DNA of the CDR3: TGTGCCAGCAGCCAAACAGGGTTTAATTCACCCCTCCACTTT.

The table lists this clone with a count of one. This chain uses TRBV28 with TRBJ1-2, with a tentative D call TRBD1 (6 bases). The germline gives CDR1 MDHEN, CDR2 SYDVKM. The CDR3 consists of 15 residues. Trimming removed 5 bases at V and 3 bases at J, with 16 bases between. CDR3 in amino acids: CASSPPGARYYGYTF. The CDR3 DNA reads TGTGCCAGCAGTCCTCCAGGGGCCCGATACTATGGCTACACCTTC.